The clone carrying this T cell receptor (beta chain) was recorded a few times. CDR3 length: 13 residues. The germline gives CDR1 SQVTM, CDR2 ANQGSEA. Trimming cost V 4 bases and J 2 bases, with 9 bases left between them. TCRdb's table, derived via immunoSEQ multiplex PCR, lists solely in-frame clones and lacks some. The sample contains fewer than 350,000 clones, approximately 90% of which appear only once. The record originates from a study of blood T cell repertoires in COVID-19. V usage is TRBV29-1 and J usage is TRBJ1-3; the D gene is possibly TRBD1 (5 bases). The clonotype originates from a man aged 25-45 years with COVID-19, enrolled during active disease. Sample: peripheral blood. In DNA form, the CDR3 reads TGCAGCGTTGTTGTAGGGGCTGGAAACACCATATATTTT. It yields the protein CSVVVGAGNTIYF.